This T cell receptor beta chain was captured by sequencing in a study of T cells after yellow fever vaccination. At the level of the study: Preparing low-cell-number fractions relied on SMART-Seq v4 Ultra Low Input. Study findings and constraints: Clonotype sharing between CD4 and CD8 compartments was small. Reappearing after the booster were most of the clones from primary vaccination (approximately 96% CD4, 75% to 90% CD8).

This clonotype was observed a few times. Its antigen remains unidentified. The V end lost 0 bases, the J end lost 3 bases, and 8 bases lay between the germline ends. Germline V gene sequence: CDR1 MGHRA, CDR2 YSYEKL. The CDR3 totals 14 residues. MiXCR, run by TCRdb on the 5' RACE reads, gives a single entry per CDR3 protein. The sample consists of 620,000 or so distinct CDR3 sequences, less than 20% of them appearing once. The input for sequencing was PBMCs, taken about 5 days after the first yellow fever vaccination. This sequence was found in a man in his late teens or twenties who received the YFV17D yellow fever vaccine. The chain has TRBV4-1 and TRBJ1-2; no clear D gene. CDR3 sequence: CASSQEAGDYGYTF. DNA for the CDR3: TGCGCCAGCAGCCAAGAGGCAGGCGACTATGGCTACACCTTC.